The 18 T cell receptor beta chains listed next were all sequenced from one sample in a study of blood T cell repertoires in COVID-19. Generated by immunoSEQ multiplex PCR, the TCRdb table keeps only in-frame clones and is missing some. The table has around 140,000 clones, 80% seen once; the top ten hold approximately 3.4%. Sequencing used peripheral blood. These receptors all stem from a man between 65 and 85 years old who had recovered from COVID-19.

The chain links TRBV7-2 to TRBJ2-1; 10 nucleotides match TRBD2. Germline CDR1 SGHTA, CDR2 FQGNSA. The CDR3 covers 13 residues. V was clipped by 1 base and J by 10 bases; unmatched bases: 1. The CDR3 reads CASSLEGLAEQFF. CDR3 DNA sequence: TGTGCCAGCAGCTTAGAGGGACTAGCGGAGCAGTTCTTC. Using reference TRBV7-2 and TRBJ2-1 for the parts outside the CDR3, the full variable domain is GAGVSQSPSNKVTEKGKDVELRCDPISGHTALYWYRQSLGQGLEFLIYFQGNSAPDKSGLPSDRFSAERTGGSVSTLTIQRTQQEDSAVYLCASSLEGLAEQFFGPGTRLTVL.

The chain is built from TRBV3-1 (or the pseudogene TRBV3-2) and TRBJ2-3; 7 positions match TRBD2. This CDR3 has 15 amino acids. Trimming cost V 7 bases and J 2 bases; bases outside gene matches: 9. The V gene's germline CDR1 is LGHDT and CDR2 YNNKEL (reference sequence). The CDR3 DNA reads as TGTGCCAGCAACCATTTAGCGGGCCTCACAGATACGCAGTATTTT. As protein: CASNHLAGLTDTQYF.

This chain uses TRBV9 with TRBJ2-5, with 10 bases aligning to TRBD1. Per the germline V gene, CDR1 is SGDLS and CDR2 is YYNGEE. The CDR3 loop spans 16 amino acids. V gave up 3 bases and J gave up 5 bases; unmatched junction bases: 10. CDR3 loop: CASSGVTGGAGETQYF. The CDR3 nucleotides are TGTGCCAGCAGCGGGGTGACAGGGGGCGCGGGGGAGACCCAGTACTTC.

The rearrangement uses TRBV2 and TRBJ2-3; 9 positions match TRBD2. The germline V gene has CDR1 SNHLY and CDR2 FYNNEI. This CDR3 is 15 amino acids long. V lost 7 bases and J lost 4; bases outside the gene matches: 9. CDR3 nucleotides: TGTGCCAGCACTATTGCGGGAGGGGGGCCAGATACGCAGTATTTT. Amino acid sequence: CASTIAGGGPDTQYF.

With regard to this clone: This specimen includes other DNA sequences encoding the same CDR3. The rearrangement uses TRBV20-1 and TRBJ2-1, with D possibly being TRBD1 (5 bases). Germline V gene lookup returns CDR1 DFQATT and CDR2 SNEGSKA (reference sequence). Trimming took off 3 bases at V and 6 bases at J, with 6 bases between the two ends. The CDR3 is made up of 11 amino acids. This CDR3 is CSASRGNEQFF. The CDR3 coding sequence is TGCAGTGCTAGTAGGGGCAATGAGCAGTTCTTC.

This clone was recorded only once. The chain recombines TRBV7-2 with TRBJ2-3; TRBD2 aligns across 11 bases. Per the germline V gene, CDR1 is SGHTA and CDR2 is FQGNSA. Germline trimming cut 1 base from V and 10 bases from J; bases unmatched to any gene: 16. The CDR3 loop spans 18 amino acids. This CDR3 is CASSLVARLAGGPKAQYF. CDR3 bases: TGTGCCAGCAGCTTAGTCGCTCGCTTAGCGGGAGGGCCGAAGGCGCAGTATTTT.

CDR3 nucleotides: TGTGCCAGCAGCAAAGGGGACTACACTGAAGCTTTCTTT. It yields the protein CASSKGDYTEAFF. The chain employs TRBV11-3 and TRBJ1-1; D is possibly TRBD1 (5 bases). The CDR3 consists of 13 residues. Germline lookup yields CDR1 SGHNT and CDR2 YENEEA. Trimming shortened V by 5 bases and J by 3 bases, and 10 bases separated the two germline ends.

The chain recombines TRBV12-5 with TRBJ1-3; TRBD1 aligns across 9 bases. This CDR3 is built from 16 residues. Losses at the gene ends were 5 bases for V and 0 bases for J; bases not matched to a gene: 5. In germline, CDR1 is LGHNT, CDR2 FRNRAP. CDR3 bases: TGTGCTAGTGGTCCAAGGACAGGGGCCTCTGGAAACACCATATATTTT. Translated: CASGPRTGASGNTIYF.

This clone was recorded many times. The chain uses TRBV3-1 (or the pseudogene TRBV3-2) and TRBJ1-2; TRBD1 matches at 7 bases. Germline-derived CDR1 and CDR2 are LGHDT and YNNKEL (reference sequence). The CDR3 covers 14 residues. V was pared by 1 base and J by 2 bases, with 1 base of the junction left unmatched. The CDR3 is CASSQVTGNYGYTF. In DNA, the CDR3 is TGTGCCAGCAGCCAAGTGACAGGGAACTATGGCTACACCTTC.

This clone was picked up a small number of times. The chain links TRBV29-1 to TRBJ1-6; D is uncertain. V was cut by 0 bases and J by 9 bases, with 9 bases left in between. The CDR3 loop spans 13 amino acids. Germline assignment: CDR1 SQVTM and CDR2 ANQGSEA. CDR3 amino acids: CSVEDGPGSPLHF. The CDR3 nucleotides are TGCAGCGTTGAAGATGGTCCAGGTTCACCCCTCCACTTT.

This chain links TRBV29-1 with TRBJ1-3, with D possibly TRBD1 on 6 matching bases. The CDR3 is made up of 13 amino acids. Germline CDR1 SQVTM, CDR2 ANQGSEA. Between the trimmed V and J ends, which lost 7 bases and 8 bases, there was a span of 18 bases. CDR3: CSAEIQGWDTIYF. CDR3 DNA: TGCAGCGCCGAAATCCAGGGGTGGGACACCATATATTTT.

The J gene is TRBJ2-5, the V gene TRBV30; the match to TRBD1 covers 8 bases. This CDR3 spans 14 amino acids. CDR1 and CDR2 (germline): GTSNPN, SVGIG (reference sequence). Trimming at V came to 4 bases and at J to 2 bases, leaving 6 bases not matched to a gene. Here the CDR3 reads CAWTPGQVQETQYF. CDR3 in DNA: TGTGCCTGGACTCCGGGACAGGTACAAGAGACCCAGTACTTC. Combining the CDR3 with reference TRBV30 and TRBJ2-5 gives the whole variable domain SQTIHQWPATLVQPVGSPLSLECTVEGTSNPNLYWYRQAAGRGLQLLFYSVGIGQISSEVPQNLSASRPQDRQFILSSKKLLLSDSGFYLCAWTPGQVQETQYFGPGTRLLVL.

The V gene is TRBV5-1, the J gene TRBJ1-1; D is possibly TRBD1 (6 bases). V lost 4 bases and J 4 bases, leaving 11 bases between the germline ends. This CDR3 is built from 13 residues. The germline gives CDR1 SGHRS, CDR2 YFSETQ. CDR3 bases: TGCGCCAGCAGCAGCCAGGGGCTCACTGAAGCTTTCTTT. Translation: CASSSQGLTEAFF.

This clone was seen more than once but under ten times. The rearrangement uses TRBV9 and TRBJ2-7; the match to TRBD2 covers 8 bases. The CDR3 length is 15 residues. Germline V lookup: CDR1 SGDLS, CDR2 YYNGEE. V gave up 0 bases and J gave up 2 bases; unmatched junction bases: 4. The CDR3 DNA sequence: TGTGCCAGCAGCGTAGGGTCGGGAGGGCCCTACGAGCAGTACTTC. Its protein is CASSVGSGGPYEQYF.

This clone came up many times. The rearrangement links TRBV9 to TRBJ2-1; the match to TRBD2 covers 8 bases. The CDR3 extends over 16 amino acids. Per germline, CDR1 SGDLS and CDR2 YYNGEE. V trimming: 2 bases; J trimming: 8 bases; junction bases outside the gene matches: 12. In DNA, the CDR3 is TGTGCCAGCAGCGTTGACGGGAGGGCAGGTAGCTATGAGCAGTTCTTC. This gives the protein CASSVDGRAGSYEQFF.

The chain joins TRBV6-6 to TRBJ1-1; D ambiguous. Germline CDR1 MNHNY, CDR2 SVGAGI (reference sequence). The CDR3 is made up of 14 amino acids. Trimming cost V 2 bases and J 1 base, with 8 bases left between them. DNA for the CDR3: TGTGCCAGCAGTTACGGGCAGGCGAACACTGAAGCTTTCTTT. Protein sequence: CASSYGQANTEAFF.

The chain recombines TRBV5-1 with TRBJ2-1; the match to TRBD2 covers 14 bases. The CDR3 spans 20 residues. J lost 0 bases, V lost 1 base, and 9 bases had no gene match. Germline values: CDR1 SGHRS, CDR2 YFSETQ. CDR3 DNA: TGCGCCAGCAGCTTGCGGGACAGGGGGACTAGCGGGAGCTCCTACAATGAGCAGTTCTTC. This gives the protein CASSLRDRGTSGSSYNEQFF.

V gene TRBV18 combines with J gene TRBJ2-3; the D gene is possibly TRBD1 (6 bases). CDR1 and CDR2 (germline): KGHSH, LQKENI. The CDR3 consists of 16 residues. The V end was cut by 2 bases, the J end by 4 bases, with 16 bases between. The CDR3 here is CASSPYGRGVADTQYF. In DNA form, the CDR3 reads TGTGCCAGCTCACCATACGGCAGGGGAGTCGCAGATACGCAGTATTTT.